These 28 T cell receptor beta chains were all obtained from the same sample, sequenced in a study of blood T cells in healthy people across ages. Through a sample-barcoded 5' primer and a J-beta primer mix, a second PCR was run for roughly 7 to 11 cycles. TCRdb itself ran the 5' RACE reads through MiXCR, one entry per CDR3 protein. The sample shows roughly 2 million distinct CDR3 sequences, around 50% of them seen only once. Sample: blood. Receptors were obtained from a woman between 35 and 50 years old in good health.

The CDR3 spells CASSASDSSSYEQYF. In DNA form, the CDR3 reads TGTGCCAGCAGCGCGTCGGACTCAAGCTCCTACGAGCAGTACTTC. This chain joins TRBV28 and TRBJ2-7; maybe TRBD2 (5 bases). Germline lookup yields CDR1 MDHEN and CDR2 SYDVKM. The CDR3 extends over 15 amino acids. V lost 6 bases and J lost 0, with 15 bases in between.

This chain links TRBV5-1 with TRBJ1-2; D is uncertain. The CDR3 totals 17 residues. Per the germline V gene, CDR1 is SGHRS and CDR2 is YFSETQ. With 9 bases removed from V and 5 bases from J, the gap between germline ends came to 29 bases. CDR3 amino acids: CATSEEGHPMLGYGYTF. The CDR3 DNA reads as TGCGCCACCAGTGAAGAAGGCCATCCTATGTTGGGGTATGGCTACACCTTC.

The chain carries TRBV5-1 and TRBJ2-6; no definite D call. CDR3 length: 15 amino acids. CDR1 is SGHRS and CDR2 is YFSETQ in the germline V gene. V was shortened by 4 bases and J by 0 bases, with 8 bases between the two germline ends. The CDR3 nucleotides read TGCGCCAGCAGCCACGACCTCTCTGGGGCCAACGTCCTGACTTTC. Protein: CASSHDLSGANVLTF.

The gene calls are TRBV29-1 and TRBJ2-1, with TRBD2 matching 7 bases. Germline trimming cut 3 bases from V and 4 bases from J; bases unmatched to any gene: 6. In germline, CDR1 is SQVTM, CDR2 ANQGSEA. The CDR3 contains 14 residues. This CDR3 reads CSVDPAGVYNEQFF. In DNA, the CDR3 is TGCAGCGTTGACCCCGCGGGGGTGTACAATGAGCAGTTCTTC.

This sequence joins TRBV24-1 and TRBJ2-3; 8 bases match TRBD2. Germline-derived CDR1 and CDR2 are KGHDR and SFDVKD. V shed 1 base, J shed 2 bases, and the junction held 4 bases outside the gene matches. The CDR3 has 16 residues. As DNA, the CDR3 is TGTGCCACCAGTGATTTTGGCGGGGGGCTCACAGATACGCAGTATTTT. This translates into CATSDFGGGLTDTQYF.

The rearrangement links TRBV20-1 to TRBJ2-5; D may be TRBD2 (6 bases). V dropped 1 base and J dropped 5 bases, with 14 bases sitting between them. CDR1 DFQATT and CDR2 SNEGSKA come from the germline V gene (reference sequence). The CDR3 is 14 amino acids. The CDR3 DNA reads TGCAGTGCTAGAGCGTTGGCGGGGCTTGAGACCCAGTACTTC. It encodes CSARALAGLETQYF.

As regards this clonotype: Being one base from a much bigger clone, this may be a read error. The chain employs TRBV24-1 and TRBJ2-1; the D gene is possibly TRBD1 (5 bases). The CDR3 is 16 residues long. The germline V gene has CDR1 KGHDR and CDR2 SFDVKD. CDR3 nucleotides: TGTGCCATCAGTGAAAAAACAGGCGTACTAAACAATGAGCAGTTCTTC. Protein sequence: CAISEKTGVLNNEQFF.

The chain carries TRBV4-2 and TRBJ1-5; D call uncertain. The CDR3 totals 13 residues. V was clipped by 0 bases and J by 6 bases, with 6 bases between them. Germline V gene lookup returns CDR1 LGHNA and CDR2 YNFKEQ. The CDR3 region has the DNA TGTGCCAGCAGCCAAGAGAGGGTTCAGCCCCAGCATTTT. Translated, it gives CASSQERVQPQHF.

The genes are TRBV11-2 and TRBJ1-1; possibly TRBD1 for D (6 bases). There are 15 residues in the CDR3. The V and J ends lost 5 bases and 10 bases respectively, with 23 bases between them. Per the germline V gene, CDR1 is SGHAT and CDR2 is FQNNGV. Written as DNA, the CDR3 is TGTGCCAGCAGCCCCACCCGACAGGTCGTTGGGGTAGCTTTCTTT. Translated, it gives CASSPTRQVVGVAFF. Variable domain in full (rest from reference TRBV11-2 and TRBJ1-1): EAGVAQSPRYKIIEKRQSVAFWCNPISGHATLYWYQQILGQGPKLLIQFQNNGVVDDSQLPKDRFSAERLKGVDSTLKIQPAKLEDSAVYLCASSPTRQVVGVAFFGQGTRLTVV.

The gene calls are TRBV7-2 and TRBJ1-2, with a tentative D call TRBD1 (5 bases). The CDR3 loop spans 15 amino acids. Germline V gene sequence: CDR1 SGHTA, CDR2 FQGNSA. Trimming took 8 bases from V and 0 from J, leaving 16 bases between them. The CDR3, as DNA: TGTGCCAGCGGCAGAGACAGCTTAGCTAACTATGGCTACACCTTC. Protein sequence: CASGRDSLANYGYTF.

This clonotype was seen a few times. The chain carries TRBV5-4 and TRBJ2-5, with a possible D match to TRBD2 (6 bases). Between the trimmed V and J ends, which lost 4 bases and 2 bases, there was a span of 12 bases. The CDR3 covers 14 residues. Germline V CDR1 and CDR2: SGHNT, YYREEE (reference sequence). CDR3 coding DNA: TGTGCCAGCAGCATCGGAGGGAGGCAAGAGACCCAGTACTTC. This encodes CASSIGGRQETQYF. Full variable domain (outside the CDR3, taken from reference TRBV5-4 and TRBJ2-5): ETGVTQSPTHLIKTRGQQVTLRCSSQSGHNTVSWYQQALGQGPQFIFQYYREEENGRGNFPPRFSGLQFPNYSSELNVNALELDDSALYLCASSIGGRQETQYFGPGTRLLVL.

This sequence joins TRBV12-5 and TRBJ2-1, with D perhaps assigned TRBD1 or TRBD2 (5 bases each). V was pared by 5 bases and J by 15 bases, with 5 bases between. This CDR3 has 8 residues. Germline CDR1 is LGHNT and CDR2 is FRNRAP. The CDR3 coding sequence is TGTGCTAGTGGTGGGGGGTTCTTC. Translated, it gives CASGGGFF.

V and J are TRBV29-1 and TRBJ1-2; D not resolved. Germline assignment: CDR1 SQVTM and CDR2 ANQGSEA. The V end lost 2 bases, the J end lost 8 bases, and 18 bases lay between the germline ends. This CDR3 region has 14 residues. CDR3 region: CSVERSGRSQGYTF. As DNA, the CDR3 is TGCAGCGTTGAACGGAGTGGGCGGAGTCAAGGCTACACCTTC.

This clonotype was picked up one time. V usage is TRBV27 and J usage is TRBJ1-5; D is unresolved. V lost 6 bases, J lost 3 bases, and 12 bases lay in between. Germline V gives CDR1 MNHEY, CDR2 SMNVEV (reference sequence). The CDR3 is 14 residues long. The chain's CDR3 is CASRRSVYNQPQHF. The CDR3 DNA sequence: TGTGCCAGCAGACGGTCCGTTTACAATCAGCCCCAGCATTTT.

In this sample, this clonotype turned up once. J is TRBJ2-5 and V is TRBV6-5; D gene unclear. Deletions cut 6 bases from V and 5 bases from J, with 13 bases between. Germline V gene sequence: CDR1 MNHEY, CDR2 SVGAGI. The CDR3 contains 13 residues. The CDR3 protein is CASSRAHGETQYF. The CDR3 DNA follows: TGTGCCAGCAGCCGGGCCCACGGGGAGACCCAGTACTTC.

This clonotype was counted a single time. The V call is TRBV5-1, the J call TRBJ2-5; 13 bases line up with TRBD2. From germline, CDR1 is SGHRS and CDR2 YFSETQ. The CDR3 runs 18 residues. The V and J ends lost 3 bases and 2 bases, in that order; junction bases with no gene match: 10. CDR3 in amino acids: CASSWTSGGGMAQETQYF. As DNA, the CDR3 is TGCGCCAGCAGCTGGACTAGCGGGGGAGGCATGGCGCAAGAGACCCAGTACTTC.

The J gene is TRBJ2-1, the V gene TRBV11-2; D ambiguous. Germline-derived CDR1 and CDR2 are SGHAT and FQNNGV. Trimming stripped 5 bases from V and 6 bases from J, with 14 bases between. This CDR3 has 14 residues. The chain's CDR3 is CASSPGHPGNEQFF. The DNA of the CDR3 is TGTGCCAGCAGCCCCGGTCACCCGGGCAATGAGCAGTTCTTC. The whole variable domain, filled in from reference TRBV11-2 and TRBJ2-1, reads EAGVAQSPRYKIIEKRQSVAFWCNPISGHATLYWYQQILGQGPKLLIQFQNNGVVDDSQLPKDRFSAERLKGVDSTLKIQPAKLEDSAVYLCASSPGHPGNEQFFGPGTRLTVL.

The CDR3 region has the DNA TGTGCCACCCTTCGGGGGGGCCGGGAGACCCAGTACTTC. Residues: CATLRGGRETQYF. V gene TRBV6-1 combines with J gene TRBJ2-5, with 8 nucleotides matching TRBD2. With V trimmed by 10 bases and J by 5 bases, 9 bases remained unmatched. In germline, CDR1 is MNHNS, CDR2 SASEGT. The length of the CDR3 is 13 residues.

This clonotype is a singleton in its sample. The chain employs TRBV19 and TRBJ2-7; 10 nucleotides align to TRBD1. V lost 11 bases to trimming and J lost 3 bases; unmatched junction nucleotides: 13. The CDR3 totals 15 residues. CDR1 and CDR2 (germline): LNHDA, SQIVND (reference sequence). DNA for the CDR3: TGTGCCCCGCACCCCGGGACAGGGGTAAACTACGAGCAGTACTTC. This translates into CAPHPGTGVNYEQYF.

This clonotype was picked up many times. The chain links TRBV12-3 or TRBV12-4 to TRBJ2-1; the match to TRBD1 covers 8 bases. The CDR3 totals 12 residues. The J segment lost 8 bases and the V segment lost 6 bases, leaving 3 bases of the junction unmatched. CDR3 amino acids: CASSQGADEQFF. Here the CDR3 DNA reads TGTGCCAGCAGCCAGGGGGCGGATGAGCAGTTCTTC.

V gene TRBV5-1 combines with J gene TRBJ2-4; 8 nucleotides agree with TRBD2. CDR1 is SGHRS, CDR2 YFSETQ, per germline. Losses at the gene ends were 0 bases for V and 4 bases for J; bases not matched to a gene: 9. CDR3 length: 17 residues. The CDR3 here is CASSLDPGLGGKNIQYF. DNA of the CDR3: TGCGCCAGCAGCTTGGACCCGGGACTAGGGGGTAAAAACATTCAGTACTTC.

This chain connects TRBV27 to TRBJ2-1, with 10 bases lining up with TRBD1. This CDR3 contains 17 residues. J lost 6 bases, V lost 6 bases, and 14 bases had no gene match. Germline values: CDR1 MNHEY, CDR2 SMNVEV (reference sequence). The CDR3 loop reads CASRDRGGPLLRNEQFF. CDR3 bases: TGTGCCAGCAGGGACAGGGGGGGACCTTTACTACGCAATGAGCAGTTCTTC.

This clonotype was found a few times. This chain uses TRBV27 with TRBJ2-7, with D uncertain. The CDR3 totals 14 residues. V lost 6 bases, J lost 2 bases, and 14 bases lay in between. CDR1 is MNHEY, CDR2 SMNVEV, per germline (reference sequence). In DNA form, the CDR3 reads TGTGCCAGCAGCCCCTTGAGGCAGCCCTACGAGCAGTACTTC. This encodes CASSPLRQPYEQYF.

The V call is TRBV5-1, the J call TRBJ2-7; the match to TRBD2 covers 7 bases. V shed 0 bases, J shed 3 bases, and the junction held 6 bases outside the gene matches. The CDR3 has 15 residues. In germline, CDR1 is SGHRS, CDR2 YFSETQ. CDR3 in DNA: TGCGCCAGCAGCTTGGCCCCCGGGGAGGGCTACGAGCAGTACTTC. Protein product: CASSLAPGEGYEQYF.

This rearrangement joins TRBV20-1 to TRBJ2-7; 11 bases are shared with TRBD1. Germline V gene lookup returns CDR1 DFQATT and CDR2 SNEGSKA (reference sequence). The CDR3 extends over 14 amino acids. The V segment lost 1 base and the J segment 3 bases; nucleotides outside the gene matches: 2. DNA for the CDR3: TGCAGTGCTAGAGGGACAGGGGGCTACTACGAGCAGTACTTC. Amino acid sequence: CSARGTGGYYEQYF.

This chain uses TRBV5-1 with TRBJ2-5; D is uncertain. With 0 bases removed from V and 1 base from J, the gap between germline ends came to 13 bases. The germline V gene encodes CDR1 SGHRS and CDR2 YFSETQ. This CDR3 has 16 amino acids. CDR3 sequence (DNA): TGCGCCAGCAGCTTGGGGGCCACTTTCTCCCAAGAGACCCAGTACTTC. It specifies CASSLGATFSQETQYF. The full variable domain, its missing parts supplied by reference TRBV5-1 and TRBJ2-5, is KAGVTQTPRYLIKTRGQQVTLSCSPISGHRSVSWYQQTPGQGLQFLFEYFSETQRNKGNFPGRFSGRQFSNSRSEMNVSTLELGDSALYLCASSLGATFSQETQYFGPGTRLLVL.

This clonotype showed up just once. The V gene is TRBV12-3 or TRBV12-4, the J gene TRBJ1-5; 7 bases align to TRBD1. V gave up 5 bases and J gave up 4 bases; unmatched junction bases: 8. The CDR3 runs to 15 residues. CDR3 in amino acids: CASSVGQAGNQPQHF. The CDR3 DNA sequence: TGTGCCAGCAGTGTCGGACAGGCGGGGAATCAGCCCCAGCATTTT.

There are a few counts of this clonotype. The chain has TRBV3-1 and TRBJ2-5; D possibly corresponds to TRBD1 (6 bases). The better agreement between TRBJ2-7 and the DNA end casts doubt on the J call. The CDR3 has 13 residues. Germline V lookup: CDR1 LGHDT, CDR2 YNNKEL (reference sequence). CDR3 sequence (DNA): TGTGCCAGCAGCCCCTCGGACAGACCCGAGCAGTACTTC. Translation: CASSPSDRPEQYF.